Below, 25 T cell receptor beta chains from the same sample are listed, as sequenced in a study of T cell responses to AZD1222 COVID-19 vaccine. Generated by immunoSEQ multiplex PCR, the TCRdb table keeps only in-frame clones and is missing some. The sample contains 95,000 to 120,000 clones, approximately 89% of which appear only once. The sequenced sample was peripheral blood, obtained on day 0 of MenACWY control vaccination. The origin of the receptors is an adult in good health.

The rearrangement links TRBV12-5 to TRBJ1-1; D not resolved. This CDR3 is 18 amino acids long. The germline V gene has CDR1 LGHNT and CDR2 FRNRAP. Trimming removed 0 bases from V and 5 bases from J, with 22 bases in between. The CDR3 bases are TGTGCTAGTGGTTTGGTACCTAATGGGCAGCTCAAAGTGACTGAAGCTTTCTTT. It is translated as CASGLVPNGQLKVTEAFF.

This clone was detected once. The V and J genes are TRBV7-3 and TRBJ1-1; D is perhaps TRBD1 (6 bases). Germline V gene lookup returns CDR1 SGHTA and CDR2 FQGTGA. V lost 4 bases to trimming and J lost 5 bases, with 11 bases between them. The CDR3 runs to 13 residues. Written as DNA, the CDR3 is TGTGCCAGCAGCTCTGGGGGCTGGACTGAAGCTTTCTTT. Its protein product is CASSSGGWTEAFF.

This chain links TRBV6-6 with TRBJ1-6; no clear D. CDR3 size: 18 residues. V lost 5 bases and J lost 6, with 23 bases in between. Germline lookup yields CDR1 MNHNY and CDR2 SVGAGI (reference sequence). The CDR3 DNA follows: TGTGCCAGCAGTCTACACCGCCTGGGCCGAAATATTAATTCACCCCTCCACTTT. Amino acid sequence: CASSLHRLGRNINSPLHF.

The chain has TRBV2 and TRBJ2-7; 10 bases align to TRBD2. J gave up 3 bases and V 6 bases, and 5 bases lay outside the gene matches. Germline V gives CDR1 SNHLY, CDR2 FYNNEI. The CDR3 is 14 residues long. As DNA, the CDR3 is TGTGCCAGCAGAAAGCGGGGGGGCCTCTACGAGCAGTACTTC. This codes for CASRKRGGLYEQYF.

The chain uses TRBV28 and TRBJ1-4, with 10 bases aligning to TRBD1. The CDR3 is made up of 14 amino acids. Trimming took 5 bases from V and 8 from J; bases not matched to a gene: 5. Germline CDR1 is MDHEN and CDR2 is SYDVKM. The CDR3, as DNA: TGTGCCAGCAGTGCAGACAGGGGGCAGGAAAAACTGTTTTTT. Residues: CASSADRGQEKLFF.

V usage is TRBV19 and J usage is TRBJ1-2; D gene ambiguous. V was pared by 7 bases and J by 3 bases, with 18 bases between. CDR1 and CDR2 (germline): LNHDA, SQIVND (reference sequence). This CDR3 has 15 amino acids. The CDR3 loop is CASTPSRGIDYGYTF. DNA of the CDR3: TGTGCCAGTACCCCCTCTCGAGGGATCGACTATGGCTACACCTTC.

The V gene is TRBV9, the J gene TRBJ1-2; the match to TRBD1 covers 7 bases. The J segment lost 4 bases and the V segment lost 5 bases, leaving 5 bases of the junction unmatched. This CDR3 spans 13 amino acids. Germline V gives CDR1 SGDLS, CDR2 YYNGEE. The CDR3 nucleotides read TGTGCCAGCAGAGCTACAGGGGTCTATGGCTACACCTTC. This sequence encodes CASRATGVYGYTF. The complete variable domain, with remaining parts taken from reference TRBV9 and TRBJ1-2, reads DSGVTQTPKHLITATGQRVTLRCSPRSGDLSVYWYQQSLDQGLQFLIQYYNGEERAKGNILERFSAQQFPDLHSELNLSSLELGDSALYFCASRATGVYGYTFGSGTRLTVV.

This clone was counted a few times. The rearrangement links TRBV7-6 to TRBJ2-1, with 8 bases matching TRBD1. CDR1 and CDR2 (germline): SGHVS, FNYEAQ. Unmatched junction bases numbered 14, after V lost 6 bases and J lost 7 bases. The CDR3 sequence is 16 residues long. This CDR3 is CASSALRDRKKNEQFF. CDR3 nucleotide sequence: TGTGCCAGCAGTGCACTCCGGGACAGGAAGAAGAATGAGCAGTTCTTC.

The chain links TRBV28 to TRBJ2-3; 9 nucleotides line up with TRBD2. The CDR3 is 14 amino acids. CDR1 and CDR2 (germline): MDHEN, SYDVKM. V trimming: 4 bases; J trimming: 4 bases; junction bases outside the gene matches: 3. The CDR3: CASSSSGGPDTQYF. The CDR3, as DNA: TGTGCCAGCAGTTCAAGCGGGGGGCCAGATACGCAGTATTTT.

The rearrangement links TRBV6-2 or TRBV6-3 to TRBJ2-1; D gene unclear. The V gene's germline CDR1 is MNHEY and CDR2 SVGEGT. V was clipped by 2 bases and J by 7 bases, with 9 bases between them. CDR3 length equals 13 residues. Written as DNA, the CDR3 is TGTGCCAGCAGTTACCCGGAAGGGAATGAGCAGTTCTTC. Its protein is CASSYPEGNEQFF.

The CDR3 spells CASSFGPGDGYTF. The CDR3 DNA reads TGTGCCAGCAGCTTTGGGCCAGGGGATGGCTACACCTTC. V usage is TRBV7-3 and J usage is TRBJ1-2; a possible D gene is TRBD1 (6 bases). Germline values: CDR1 SGHTA, CDR2 FQGTGA. This CDR3 spans 13 amino acids. V was cut by 3 bases and J by 6 bases, with 11 bases left in between.

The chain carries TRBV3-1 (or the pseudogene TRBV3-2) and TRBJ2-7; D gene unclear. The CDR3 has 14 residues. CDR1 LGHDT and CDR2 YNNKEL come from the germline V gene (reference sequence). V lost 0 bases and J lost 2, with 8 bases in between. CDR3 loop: CASSQDFGTYEQYF. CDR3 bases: TGTGCCAGCAGCCAAGATTTCGGAACCTACGAGCAGTACTTC.

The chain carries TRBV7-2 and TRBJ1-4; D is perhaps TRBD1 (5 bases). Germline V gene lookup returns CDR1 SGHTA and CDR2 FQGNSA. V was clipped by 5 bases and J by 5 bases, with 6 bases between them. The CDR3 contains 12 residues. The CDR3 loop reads CASSKGNEKLFF. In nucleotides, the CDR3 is TGTGCCAGCAGCAAGGGGAATGAAAAACTGTTTTTT.

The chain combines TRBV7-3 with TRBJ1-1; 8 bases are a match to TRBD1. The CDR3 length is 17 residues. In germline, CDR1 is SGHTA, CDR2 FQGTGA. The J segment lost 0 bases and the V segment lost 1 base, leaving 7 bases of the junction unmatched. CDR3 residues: CASSLRQGSGMNTEAFF. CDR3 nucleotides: TGTGCCAGCAGCTTAAGACAGGGGAGTGGCATGAACACTGAAGCTTTCTTT.

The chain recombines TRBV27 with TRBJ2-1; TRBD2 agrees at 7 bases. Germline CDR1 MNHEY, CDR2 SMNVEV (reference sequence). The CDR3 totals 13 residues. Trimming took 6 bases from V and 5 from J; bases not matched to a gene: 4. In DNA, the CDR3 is TGTGCCAGCAGATCCGGACTAGACAATGAGCAGTTCTTC. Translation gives CASRSGLDNEQFF.

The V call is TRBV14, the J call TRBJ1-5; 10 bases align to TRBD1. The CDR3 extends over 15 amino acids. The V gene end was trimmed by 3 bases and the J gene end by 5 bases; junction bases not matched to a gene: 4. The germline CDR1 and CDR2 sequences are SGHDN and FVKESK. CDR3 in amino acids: CASSQGTGAYQPQHF. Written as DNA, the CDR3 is TGTGCCAGCAGCCAGGGGACAGGGGCTTATCAGCCCCAGCATTTT.

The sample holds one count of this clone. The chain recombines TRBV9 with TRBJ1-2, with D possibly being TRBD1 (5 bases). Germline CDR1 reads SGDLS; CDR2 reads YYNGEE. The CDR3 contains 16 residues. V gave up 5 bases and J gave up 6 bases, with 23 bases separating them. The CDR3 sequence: CASRDGRDFYGDGYTF. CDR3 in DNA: TGTGCCAGCAGAGATGGCCGGGACTTCTACGGAGATGGCTACACCTTC.

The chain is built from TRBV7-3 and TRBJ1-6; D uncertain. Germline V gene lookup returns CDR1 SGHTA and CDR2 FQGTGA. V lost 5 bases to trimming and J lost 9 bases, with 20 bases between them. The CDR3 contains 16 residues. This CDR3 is CASSLGPEKSGSPLHF. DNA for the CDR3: TGTGCCAGCAGCCTAGGACCGGAGAAATCAGGTTCACCCCTCCACTTT.

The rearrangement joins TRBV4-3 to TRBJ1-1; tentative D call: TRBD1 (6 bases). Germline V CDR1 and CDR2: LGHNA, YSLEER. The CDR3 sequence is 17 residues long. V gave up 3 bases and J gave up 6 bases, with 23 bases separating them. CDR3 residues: CASSQGWHSGGIAEAFF. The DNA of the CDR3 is TGCGCCAGCAGCCAGGGCTGGCATTCCGGGGGCATCGCTGAAGCTTTCTTT.

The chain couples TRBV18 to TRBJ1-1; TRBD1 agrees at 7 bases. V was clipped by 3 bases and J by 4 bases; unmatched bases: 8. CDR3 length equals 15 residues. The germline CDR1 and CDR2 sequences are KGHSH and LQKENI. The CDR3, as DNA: TGTGCCAGCTCACCTAATCCCCCAGGGGGCACTGAAGCTTTCTTT. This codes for CASSPNPPGGTEAFF.

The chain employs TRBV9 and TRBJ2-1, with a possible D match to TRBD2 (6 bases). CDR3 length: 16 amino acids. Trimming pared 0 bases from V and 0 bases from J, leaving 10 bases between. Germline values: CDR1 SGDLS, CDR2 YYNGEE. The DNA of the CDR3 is TGTGCCAGCAGCGTAGGAGCGGGCCTCTCCTACAATGAGCAGTTCTTC. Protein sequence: CASSVGAGLSYNEQFF.

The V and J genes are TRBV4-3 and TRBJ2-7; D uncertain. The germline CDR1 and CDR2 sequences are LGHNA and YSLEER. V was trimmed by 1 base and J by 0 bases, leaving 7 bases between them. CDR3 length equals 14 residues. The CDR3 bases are TGCGCCAGCAGCCAAGCTCCTTTCTCCTACGAGCAGTACTTC. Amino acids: CASSQAPFSYEQYF.

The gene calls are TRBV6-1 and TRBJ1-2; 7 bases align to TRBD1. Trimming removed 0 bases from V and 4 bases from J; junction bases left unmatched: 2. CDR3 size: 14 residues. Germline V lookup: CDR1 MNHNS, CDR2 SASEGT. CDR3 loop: CASSEAWDSYGYTF. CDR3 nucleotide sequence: TGTGCCAGCAGTGAAGCCTGGGACAGCTATGGCTACACCTTC.

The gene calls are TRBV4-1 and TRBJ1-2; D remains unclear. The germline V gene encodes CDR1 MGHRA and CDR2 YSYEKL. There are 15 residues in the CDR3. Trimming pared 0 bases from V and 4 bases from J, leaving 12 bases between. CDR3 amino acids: CASSQEWQPFYGYTF. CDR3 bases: TGCGCCAGCAGCCAAGAGTGGCAGCCCTTCTATGGCTACACCTTC.

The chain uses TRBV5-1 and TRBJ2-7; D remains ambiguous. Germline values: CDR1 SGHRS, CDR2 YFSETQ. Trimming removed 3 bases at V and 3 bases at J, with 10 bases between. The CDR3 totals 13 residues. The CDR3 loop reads CASSSGDNYEQYF. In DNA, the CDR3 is TGCGCCAGCAGCTCTGGCGACAACTACGAGCAGTACTTC.